The clone carrying this TCR beta chain showed up just a few times. What it binds is not known. Of the isolated RNA, all was reverse transcribed, and so the sequenced material was expressed TCRB transcripts. Sequenced naive, central memory and regulatory T cell samples produced an average of approximately 3.8 million reads. Profiled with immunoSEQ multiplex PCR; TCRdb holds only in-frame clones, not every one. The sample holds under 450,000 clones, roughly 16% seen once. This specimen belongs to a study of beta chain features in type 1 diabetes. Points from the study as a whole: Fewer insertions but more deletions were seen at VDJ junctions in type 1 diabetes patients.

The collection from each donor was one heparinised blood draw averaging about 110 mL. CD4+ naive, central memory, regulatory and stem cell-like memory cells were sorted via CD45RO/CCR7/CD25/CD127/CD95/CD27. The trim removed 4 bases at V and 1 base at J, leaving 5 bases unmatched. CDR3 length: 15 amino acids. The germline V gene has CDR1 MNHEY and CDR2 SMNVEV (reference sequence). Sequenced: naive CD4+ T cells from blood. The chain combines TRBV27 with TRBJ1-1; 8 bases are a match to TRBD1. The sequence came from a woman under 30 in good health. CDR3 bases: TGTGCCAGCAGTTCGTCACAGGGGGAGAACACTGAAGCTTTCTTT. Translation gives CASSSSQGENTEAFF.